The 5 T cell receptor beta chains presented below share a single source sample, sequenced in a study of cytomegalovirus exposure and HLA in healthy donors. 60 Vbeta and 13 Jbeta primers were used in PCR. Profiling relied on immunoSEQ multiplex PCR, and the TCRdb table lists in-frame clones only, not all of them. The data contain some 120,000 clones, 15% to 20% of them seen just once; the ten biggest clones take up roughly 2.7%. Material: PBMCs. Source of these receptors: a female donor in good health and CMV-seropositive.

CDR3 loop: CASSSSSGANVLTF. In DNA form, the CDR3 reads TGTGCCAGCAGCTCCAGCTCTGGGGCCAACGTCCTGACTTTC. The V gene is TRBV7-6, the J gene TRBJ2-6; D is undetermined. Trimming took 4 bases from V and 0 from J, leaving 4 bases between them. CDR1 is SGHVS and CDR2 is FNYEAQ in the germline V gene. The CDR3 consists of 14 residues. The complete variable domain, with remaining parts taken from reference TRBV7-6 and TRBJ2-6, reads GAGVSQSPRYKVTKRGQDVALRCDPISGHVSLYWYRQALGQGPEFLTYFNYEAQQDKSGLPNDRFSAERPEGSISTLTIQRTEQRDSAMYRCASSSSSGANVLTFGAGSRLTVL.

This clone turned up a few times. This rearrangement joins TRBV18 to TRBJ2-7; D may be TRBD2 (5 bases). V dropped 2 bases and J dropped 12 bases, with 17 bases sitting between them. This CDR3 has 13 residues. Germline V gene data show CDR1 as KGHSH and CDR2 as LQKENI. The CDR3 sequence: CASSPSVDSTAYF. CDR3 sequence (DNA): TGTGCCAGCTCACCATCTGTGGACTCAACGGCGTACTTC. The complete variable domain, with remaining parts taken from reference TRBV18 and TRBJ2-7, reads NAGVMQNPRHLVRRRGQEARLRCSPMKGHSHVYWYRQLPEEGLKFMVYLQKENIIDESGMPKERFSAEFPKEGPSILRIQQVVRGDSAAYFCASSPSVDSTAYFGPGTRLTVT.

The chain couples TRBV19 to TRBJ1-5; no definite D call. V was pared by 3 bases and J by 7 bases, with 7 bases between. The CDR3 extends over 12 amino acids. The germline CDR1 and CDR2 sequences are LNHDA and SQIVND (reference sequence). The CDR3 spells CASSITEQPQHF. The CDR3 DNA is TGTGCCAGTAGTATTACAGAGCAGCCCCAGCATTTT. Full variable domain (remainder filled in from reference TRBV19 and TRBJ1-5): DGGITQSPKYLFRKEGQNVTLSCEQNLNHDAMYWYRQDPGQGLRLIYYSQIVNDFQKGDIAEGYSVSREKKESFPLTVTSAQKNPTAFYLCASSITEQPQHFGDGTRLSIL.

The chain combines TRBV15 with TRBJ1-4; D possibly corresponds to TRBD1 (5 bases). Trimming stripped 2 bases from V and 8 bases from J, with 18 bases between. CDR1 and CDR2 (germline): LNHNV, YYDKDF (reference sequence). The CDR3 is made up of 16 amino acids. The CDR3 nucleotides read TGTGCCACCAGCAGAAGGGGTAACCTCGGAGACGAAAAACTGTTTTTT. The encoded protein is CATSRRGNLGDEKLFF. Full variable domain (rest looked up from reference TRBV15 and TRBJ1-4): DAMVIQNPRYQVTQFGKPVTLSCSQTLNHNVMYWYQQKSSQAPKLLFHYYDKDFNNEADTPDNFQSRRPNTSFCFLDIRSPGLGDTAMYLCATSRRGNLGDEKLFFGSGTQLSVL.

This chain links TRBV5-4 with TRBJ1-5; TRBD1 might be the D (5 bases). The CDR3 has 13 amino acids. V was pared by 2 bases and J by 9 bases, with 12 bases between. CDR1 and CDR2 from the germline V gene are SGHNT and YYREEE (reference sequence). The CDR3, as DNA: TGTGCCAGCAGCTTAGGACACGATCGGCCCCAGCATTTT. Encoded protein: CASSLGHDRPQHF. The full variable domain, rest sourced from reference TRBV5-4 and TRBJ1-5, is ETGVTQSPTHLIKTRGQQVTLRCSSQSGHNTVSWYQQALGQGPQFIFQYYREEENGRGNFPPRFSGLQFPNYSSELNVNALELDDSALYLCASSLGHDRPQHFGDGTRLSIL.